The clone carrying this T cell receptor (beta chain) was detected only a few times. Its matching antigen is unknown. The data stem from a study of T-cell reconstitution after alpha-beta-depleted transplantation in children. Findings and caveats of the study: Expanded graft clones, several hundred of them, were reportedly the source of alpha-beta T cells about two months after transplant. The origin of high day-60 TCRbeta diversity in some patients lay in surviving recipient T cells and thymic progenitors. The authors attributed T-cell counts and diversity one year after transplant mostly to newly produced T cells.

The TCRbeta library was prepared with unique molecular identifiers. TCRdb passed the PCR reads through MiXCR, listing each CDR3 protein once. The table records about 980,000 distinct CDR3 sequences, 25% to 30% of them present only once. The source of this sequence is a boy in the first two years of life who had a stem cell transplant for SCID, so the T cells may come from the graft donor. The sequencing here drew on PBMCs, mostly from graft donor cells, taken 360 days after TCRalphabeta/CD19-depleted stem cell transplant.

CDR3 sequence reads: CASSLEGPPTVYEQFF. The CDR3 nucleotides read TGTGCCAGCAGCTTGGAGGGACCCCCGACCGTCTATGAGCAGTTCTTC. J is TRBJ2-1 and V is TRBV7-2, with a possible D match to TRBD2 (6 bases). V lost 3 bases and J 8 bases, leaving 20 bases between the germline ends. Germline CDR1 is SGHTA and CDR2 is FQGNSA. This CDR3 is built from 16 residues.